Here is one T cell receptor beta chain with its context. This specimen belongs to a study of cytomegalovirus exposure and HLA in healthy donors. The CDR3 contains 15 residues. J lost 2 bases, V lost 5 bases, and 8 bases had no gene match. Germline V gene data show CDR1 as SGHNT and CDR2 as YENEEA. 13 Jbeta primers and 60 Vbeta primers were used for the PCR. The protocol was immunoSEQ multiplex PCR, while the TCRdb copy is restricted to in-frame clones and leaves out a portion. The sample lists under 130,000 clones; roughly three quarters were seen once. The sequence came from a man in his forties or fifties in good health and CMV-seronegative. The sequenced material came from PBMCs. The rearrangement links TRBV11-3 to TRBJ1-1, with 7 bases identical to TRBD1. As DNA, the CDR3 is TGTGCCAGCAGCCCGAGGACAGGCCCTAACACTGAAGCTTTCTTT. Translating gives CASSPRTGPNTEAFF.